This entry concerns a single T cell receptor beta chain. In the study's own analysis: From reference gene primer amplification, estimates of nucleated cell counts were derived. TCRdb's table, derived via immunoSEQ multiplex PCR, lists solely in-frame clones and lacks some. That table gives V, J and clone size, and the DNA gave D and trimming. Seen here are approximately 220,000 clones, roughly 84% observed once, and the top ten hold 6.8%. The data belong to a study of blood T cell repertoires in COVID-19. At the level of the study: Specimens from acute and convalescent COVID-19 originated in the United States, Italy and Spain.

This CDR3 comprises 13 residues. The germline V and J ends were trimmed by 5 bases and 7 bases, with 12 bases remaining between them. The germline CDR1 and CDR2 sequences are SGHNT and YENEEA. Cohort 3 recovery required two negative PCRs, clearance, or symptom resolution. Sequencing input: PBMCs or T cells enriched from blood (not recorded which). The chain recombines TRBV11-3 with TRBJ2-1; D is uncertain. This TCR came from a middle-aged woman who had recovered from COVID-19. CDR3 in DNA: TGTGCCAGCAGCCCCCTGCTGAGGAATGAGCAGTTCTTC. Its protein is CASSPLLRNEQFF.